This section outlines one TCR beta chain sequence together with its context. Its antigen is still unknown. No much larger clonotype is one base removed from it; base qualities were not supplied. This specimen's treatment or condition label, interpreted: high-dose cyclophosphamide on days +3 and +4 as single-agent GVHD prophylaxis. Patients in the PTCy group got busulfan and fludarabine conditioning, a marrow graft from a related or unrelated donor, and cyclophosphamide on days +3 and +4. The PTCy-treated patients were enrolled in a prospective multi-institutional clinical trial. Peripheral blood and bone marrow mononuclear cells were isolated by Ficoll-Hypaque density centrifugation and cryopreserved. CD4+ and CD8+ T cells, including naive and memory subsets, were sorted by FACS using a FACSAria II. Genomic DNA was used for TRB sequencing, which was performed with the immunoSEQ assay at survey resolution or with the hsTCRB kit. The study's processing was this. The immunoSEQ software was used for initial read processing, and the LymphoSeq R package was used for repertoire analyses. Clonality was computed as 1 minus normalized Shannon entropy; Gini coefficient was also calculated for each TRB dataset. To infer phenotypes in unsorted samples, TRB sequences from sorted subsets of the recipient or donor were mapped onto the unsorted samples of the same recipient. This immuneACCESS table, as held by TCRdb, lists in-frame sequences with V and J called but not all clones. Of the missing ones, under half trace to an unresolved V gene in checked studies; the others have no known cause. V and J calls and clone size are as listed in that table; D and trimming were resolved from the DNA. The sample table contains 1,500 to 2,500 clones; only one count was recorded for approximately 70% of them. 52% of the sample is taken by the ten largest.

These data belong to a study of T cells after posttransplantation cyclophosphamide (dated by TCRdb to the mid-2010s). Broadly, across the study: Using TRB sequencing, the study followed how the T cell repertoire reconstituted after myeloablative bone marrow transplantation in which posttransplantation cyclophosphamide served as GVHD prophylaxis. In 3 patients, TRB sequencing was also performed on up to 3 more blood samples taken 2 to 5.2 years after transplant, and in 4 patients, pretransplant blood was also TRB-sequenced. Antigen receptor sequencing covered samples from roughly 40 PTCy-treated patients and approximately 15 of their related bone marrow donors. Blood from all 35 or so PTCy patients with 1-year posttransplant specimens was subjected to TRB sequencing. Because TRA and TRB clonality correlated tightly in roughly nine samples, later TCR analyses were limited to TRB. Public TRB sequences were searched against a database of over 3,000 sequences associated with responses to pathogens, tumor antigens, self-antigens and alloantigens. Study-wide findings and limitations: Donor-recipient similarity was low at 1-2 months but increased during the first year, and donor CD8+ memory clones often dominated later blood repertoires. Across roughly 40 patients, recipient CMV seropositivity and CMV reactivation were highly associated with TRB clonality; PTCy diversity was similar to CNI/methotrexate controls. The TRB repertoires of T cells infiltrating skin or the GI tract showed only limited overlap with the TRB repertoires found in blood.

From the cysteine through the phenylalanine, the CDR3 covers 14 amino acids. Solely the CDR3 DNA is kept, with 42 bases framed from the first base. V is pruned by 5 bases and J by 9 bases, leaving 5 bases of the junction without a gene match. CDR1 SGHAT and CDR2 FQDESV were looked up in the germline V gene (reference sequence). This clonotype was obtained from a male patient aged 25-45 years who received an allogeneic stem cell transplant from a related donor, was CMV-positive, and had no GVHD. Some T cells may be donor cells from the graft after a transplant. The sequence links TRBV11-1 to TRBJ2-1, with 12 central nucleotides matching TRBD1. The specimen was CD8+ T cells sorted from PBMCs, collected around 250 days after a stem cell transplant with posttransplant cyclophosphamide. The CDR3 protein sequence reads: CASSPGTGGFEQFF. The nucleotide sequence is TGTGCCAGCAGCCCCGGGACAGGGGGCTTTGAGCAGTTCTTC.